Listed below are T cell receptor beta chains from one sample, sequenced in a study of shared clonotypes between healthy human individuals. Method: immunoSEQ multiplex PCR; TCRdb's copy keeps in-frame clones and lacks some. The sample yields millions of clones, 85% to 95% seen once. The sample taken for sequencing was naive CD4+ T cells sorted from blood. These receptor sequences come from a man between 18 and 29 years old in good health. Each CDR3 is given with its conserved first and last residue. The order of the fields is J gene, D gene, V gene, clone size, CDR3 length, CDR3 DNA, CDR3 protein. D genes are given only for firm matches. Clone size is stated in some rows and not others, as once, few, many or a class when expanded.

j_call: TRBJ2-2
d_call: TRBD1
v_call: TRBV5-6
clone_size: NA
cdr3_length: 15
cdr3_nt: TGTGCCAGCAGCTGGAGGACAGGGAACACCGGGGAGCTGTTTTTT
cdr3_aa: CASSWRTGNTGELFF

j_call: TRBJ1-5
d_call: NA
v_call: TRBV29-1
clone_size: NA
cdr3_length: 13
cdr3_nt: TGCAGCGTGAGGGACAATTTCAATCAGCCCCAGCATTTT
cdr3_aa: CSVRDNFNQPQHF

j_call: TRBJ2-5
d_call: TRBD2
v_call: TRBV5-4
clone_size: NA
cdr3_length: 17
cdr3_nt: TGTGCCAGCAGCATAACCGGGACTAGCGGGAGTGACGAGACCCAGTACTTC
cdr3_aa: CASSITGTSGSDETQYF

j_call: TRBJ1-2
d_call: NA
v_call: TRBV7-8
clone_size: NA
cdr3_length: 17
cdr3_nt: TGTGCCAGCAACCAAGGGGGGTTGAGCCTCATTAACTATGGCTACACCTTC
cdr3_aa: CASNQGGLSLINYGYTF

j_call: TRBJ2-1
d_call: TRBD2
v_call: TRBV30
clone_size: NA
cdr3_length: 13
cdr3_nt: TGTGCCTGGAGTGTACTAGCGGTCAATGAGCAGTTCTTC
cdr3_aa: CAWSVLAVNEQFF

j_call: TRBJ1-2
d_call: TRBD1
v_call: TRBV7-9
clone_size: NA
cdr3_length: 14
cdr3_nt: TGTGCCAGCAGTCGGACAGGGGCCAGCTATGGCTACACCTTC
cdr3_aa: CASSRTGASYGYTF

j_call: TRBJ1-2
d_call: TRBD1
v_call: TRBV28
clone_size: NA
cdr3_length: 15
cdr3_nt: TGTGCCAGCAGGGGACAGGGCAGAATTGGCTATGGCTACACCTTC
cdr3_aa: CASRGQGRIGYGYTF

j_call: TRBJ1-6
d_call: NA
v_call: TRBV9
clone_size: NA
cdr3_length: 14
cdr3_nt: TGTGCCAGCAGCCCGGAAACAGGGTATTCACCCCTCCACTTT
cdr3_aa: CASSPETGYSPLHF

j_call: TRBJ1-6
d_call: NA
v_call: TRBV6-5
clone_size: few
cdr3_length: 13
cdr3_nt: TGTGCCAGTTCCAGGGGCCCCATTCCACCCCTCCACTTT
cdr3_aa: CASSRGPIPPLHF

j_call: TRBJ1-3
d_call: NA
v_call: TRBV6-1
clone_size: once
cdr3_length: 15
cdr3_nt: TGTGCCAGCAGCGCCACATCTATCTCTGGAAACACCATATATTTT
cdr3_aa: CASSATSISGNTIYF

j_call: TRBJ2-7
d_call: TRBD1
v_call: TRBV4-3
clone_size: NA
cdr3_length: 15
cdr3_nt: TGCGCCAGCAGCCAAGGGGGACAGGGGTCTTACGAGCAGTACTTC
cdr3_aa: CASSQGGQGSYEQYF

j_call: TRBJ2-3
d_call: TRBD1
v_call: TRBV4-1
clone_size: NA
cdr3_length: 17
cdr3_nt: TGCGCCAGCAGCCAATCCGACAGGGGGCGAGGCACAGATACGCAGTATTTT
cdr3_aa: CASSQSDRGRGTDTQYF

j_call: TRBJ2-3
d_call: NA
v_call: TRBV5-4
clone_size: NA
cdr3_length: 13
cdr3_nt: TGTGCCAGCAGGTCTACGTCCACAGATACGCAGTATTTT
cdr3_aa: CASRSTSTDTQYF

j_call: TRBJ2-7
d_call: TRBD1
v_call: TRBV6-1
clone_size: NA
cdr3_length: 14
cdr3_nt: TGTGCCAGCAGCGGACCGGGACAGGGGTACGAGCAGTACTTC
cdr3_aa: CASSGPGQGYEQYF

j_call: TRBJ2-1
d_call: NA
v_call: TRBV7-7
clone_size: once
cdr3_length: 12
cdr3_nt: TGTGCTAGCAGCTTAGACCTGTCGGGGCAGTTCTTC
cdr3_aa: CASSLDLSGQFF

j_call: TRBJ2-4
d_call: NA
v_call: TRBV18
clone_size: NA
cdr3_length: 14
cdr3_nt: TGTGCCAGCTCACCGGGTCTTGGGGGCAACATTCAGTACTTC
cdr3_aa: CASSPGLGGNIQYF

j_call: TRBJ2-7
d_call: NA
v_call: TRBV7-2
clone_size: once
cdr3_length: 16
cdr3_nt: TGTGCCAGCAGCTTAGGTCCGGGAGGGGGCACCTACGAGCAGTACTTC
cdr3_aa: CASSLGPGGGTYEQYF

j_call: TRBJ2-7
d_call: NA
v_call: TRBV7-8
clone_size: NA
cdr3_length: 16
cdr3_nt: TGTGCCAGCAGCCCCCCCCCGTGGGATCCTCGGGGCGAGCAGTACTTC
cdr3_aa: CASSPPPWDPRGEQYF

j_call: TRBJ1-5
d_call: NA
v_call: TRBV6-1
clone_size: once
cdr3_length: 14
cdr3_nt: TGTGCCAGCAGCCCCGGACAGAGCAATCAGCCCCAGCATTTT
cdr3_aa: CASSPGQSNQPQHF